This T cell receptor beta chain was sequenced in a study of blood T cell repertoires in COVID-19. Study information: Both acute and convalescent COVID-19 samples were obtained from the United States, Italy and Spain. PBMCs, B-cell-depleted T cells, or T cells were the source of the cDNA or gDNA that made up the material.

V lost 4 bases and J lost 8; bases outside the gene matches: 3. This CDR3 contains 14 residues. Germline V CDR1 and CDR2: SGHTS, YDEGEE. In the original workflow: The authors estimated nucleated cell counts from reference gene primer amplification. Produced via immunoSEQ multiplex PCR; TCRdb's table is partial and in-frame only. That table gives V, J and clone size, and the DNA gave D and trimming. The sample has under 250,000 clones, roughly 90% seen once. Sequencing used peripheral blood. The V gene is TRBV5-8, the J gene TRBJ1-6; TRBD1 matches 10 bases. This clonotype was sampled from an older woman with acute or convalescent COVID-19. The CDR3 region has the DNA TGTGCCAGCAGCCCGGGACAGGGGTATTCACCCCTCCACTTT. This translates into CASSPGQGYSPLHF.